A selection of T cell receptor beta chains follows, all from one sample in a study of tumor and adjacent non-tumor tissue in lung cancer. Using its own MiXCR run on the multiplex PCR reads, TCRdb lists one record per CDR3 protein. Of 200,000 to 250,000 distinct CDR3 sequences listed, 71% are singletons. Material for sequencing was lung tumor tissue. The receptors stem from a man aged 55 to 70 with non-small cell lung cancer. Both conserved end residues are part of each CDR3. The order of the fields is D gene, J gene, V gene, clone size, CDR3 DNA, CDR3 protein. D genes are given only for firm matches. Expanded clones are given a class, and other clones once, few, many or no size at all.

D: .
J: TRBJ1-5
V: TRBV5-1
size: few
DNA: TGCGCCAGCAGCTTGGGGGAGGGATTGGGACAGCCCCAGCATTTT
CDR3: CASSLGEGLGQPQHF

D: .
J: TRBJ2-7
V: TRBV6-5
size: .
DNA: TGTGCCAGCATGACATCCAGGGGGGGCATTCCCTACGAGCAGTACTTC
CDR3: CASMTSRGGIPYEQYF

D: .
J: TRBJ2-1
V: TRBV29-1
size: .
DNA: TGCAGCGATGCAGCCCACCAATTCAGTGAGCAGTTCTTC
CDR3: CSDAAHQFSEQFF

D: .
J: TRBJ1-2
V: TRBV4-3
size: .
DNA: TGCGCCAGAAGCCACCGTGGGGCTCTCGGGAACTATGGCTACATCTTC
CDR3: CARSHRGALGNYGYIF

D: .
J: TRBJ1-2
V: TRBV29-1
size: few
DNA: TGCAGCGTTGAAGATCTGGGGGCAGGTGGCTACACCTTC
CDR3: CSVEDLGAGGYTF

D: TRBD1
J: TRBJ2-3
V: TRBV28
size: .
DNA: TGTGCCAGCAGTGTCGGCGGGTACAGGGGGACAGATACGCAGTATTTT
CDR3: CASSVGGYRGTDTQYF

D: .
J: TRBJ1-6
V: TRBV20-1
size: few
DNA: TGCAGTGCTGTTATCAGATATAATTCACCCCTCCACTTT
CDR3: CSAVIRYNSPLHF

D: .
J: TRBJ1-5
V: TRBV4-2
size: .
DNA: TGTGCCAGTAGCCAAGATCCGGGACACCTCAATCAGCCCCAGCATTTT
CDR3: CASSQDPGHLNQPQHF

D: .
J: TRBJ2-6
V: TRBV19
size: .
DNA: TGTGCCAGTATTGAGACAGGAGTGCCTGGGGCCAACGTCCTGACTTTC
CDR3: CASIETGVPGANVLTF

D: TRBD1
J: TRBJ1-1
V: TRBV29-1
size: once
DNA: TGCAGCATGCGCACAGGGGGTGTGAACACTGAAGCTTTCTTT
CDR3: CSMRTGGVNTEAFF

D: .
J: TRBJ2-3
V: TRBV5-1
size: .
DNA: TGCGCCAGCAGCACCGGGACTCAGAGCACAGATACGCAGTATTTT
CDR3: CASSTGTQSTDTQYF

D: .
J: TRBJ1-5
V: TRBV6-5
size: .
DNA: TGTGCCAGTTTTGGGGGCGCGGGACAGCCCCAGCATTTT
CDR3: CASFGGAGQPQHF

D: TRBD1
J: TRBJ2-7
V: TRBV19
size: once
DNA: TGTGCCAGTAGTTCGACAGGGTCAGAGCAGTACTTC
CDR3: CASSSTGSEQYF

D: .
J: TRBJ2-3
V: TRBV5-6
size: few
DNA: TGTGCCAGCAGCTTGGCCGGAGGGGGCCAAGATACGCAGTATTTT
CDR3: CASSLAGGGQDTQYF

D: .
J: TRBJ1-2
V: TRBV11-2
size: few
DNA: TGTGCCAGCAGCAGCTTCAGTTTGTGGTGCACCTTC
CDR3: CASSSFSLWCTF

D: TRBD1
J: TRBJ1-2
V: TRBV6-5
size: .
DNA: TGTGCCAGCAGAAGGACAGGGGGGTATAACTATGGCTACACCTTC
CDR3: CASRRTGGYNYGYTF

D: .
J: TRBJ2-3
V: TRBV5-6
size: .
DNA: TGTGCCAGCAGCTTGTTATTGGGGGCTAGTCGACGCACAGATACGCAGTATTTT
CDR3: CASSLLLGASRRTDTQYF

D: TRBD2
J: TRBJ2-7
V: TRBV6-5
size: .
DNA: TGTGCCAGCAGTACGGGACTAGCGGGGGCTCGGGAGTACTTC
CDR3: CASSTGLAGAREYF

D: .
J: TRBJ1-1
V: TRBV11-3
size: many
DNA: TGTGCCAGCAGCCCTACCCCGGGGCAACTGAACACTGAAGCTTTCTTT
CDR3: CASSPTPGQLNTEAFF

D: .
J: TRBJ2-1
V: TRBV20-1
size: .
DNA: TGCAGTGCTAGAGATTACCAACTACTTCTCAATGAGCAGTTCTTC
CDR3: CSARDYQLLLNEQFF

D: .
J: TRBJ1-6
V: TRBV28
size: few
DNA: TGTGCCAGCAGTTTAGACAGCTTAAATTCACCCCTCCACTTT
CDR3: CASSLDSLNSPLHF

D: .
J: TRBJ1-1
V: TRBV14
size: .
DNA: TGTGCCAGCAGCCAAGTACGGGGCTTTGGGACTGAAGCTCTCTTT
CDR3: CASSQVRGFGTEALF

D: .
J: TRBJ2-1
V: TRBV6-5
size: few
DNA: TGTGCCAGCAGTTACGGGGGTGGGTTGTACAATGAGCAGTTCTTC
CDR3: CASSYGGGLYNEQFF

D: .
J: TRBJ2-7
V: TRBV6-1
size: .
DNA: TGTACCAGCAGTGAGTCCCGTTCGGGGCAGTACTTC
CDR3: CTSSESRSGQYF

D: TRBD1
J: TRBJ1-2
V: TRBV6-4
size: once
DNA: TGTGCCACCCCTGAAGGGACAGACACTGACTATGGCTACACCTTC
CDR3: CATPEGTDTDYGYTF

D: .
J: TRBJ2-1
V: TRBV6-2/TRBV6-3
size: .
DNA: TGTGCCAGCAGTTACTCGTCAAGGATTAGCGGAGCTAGGGCTGAGCAGTTCTTC
CDR3: CASSYSSRISGARAEQFF

D: .
J: TRBJ2-7
V: TRBV20-1
size: .
DNA: TGCAGTACCACAACACGGAGGAGGGCCTCCTACGAGCAGTACTTC
CDR3: CSTTTRRRASYEQYF

D: .
J: TRBJ1-1
V: TRBV20-1
size: few
DNA: TGCAGTGCTAGGGGGGGCCCCGGGGACACTGAAGTTTTCTTT
CDR3: CSARGGPGDTEVFF

D: .
J: TRBJ2-2
V: TRBV29-1
size: .
DNA: TGCAGCGTTCAGATTCCCACTGGGGAGCTGTTTTTT
CDR3: CSVQIPTGELFF

D: TRBD1
J: TRBJ2-7
V: TRBV11-3
size: many
DNA: TGTGCCAGCAGCTCTAAGGGGGCGCGGACCTACGAGCAGTACTTC
CDR3: CASSSKGARTYEQYF

D: .
J: TRBJ1-1
V: TRBV6-5
size: .
DNA: TGTGCCAGCAGTTACTGGGGAACTAACACTGAAGCTTTCTTT
CDR3: CASSYWGTNTEAFF

D: TRBD2
J: TRBJ2-4
V: TRBV4-3
size: many
DNA: TGCGCCAGCAGCCAGGGGGGGGCCAAAAACATTCAGTACTTC
CDR3: CASSQGGAKNIQYF

D: .
J: TRBJ2-1
V: TRBV20-1
size: many
DNA: TGCAGTGCTAAGTCCGGGCTGGAAGTCTACAATGAGCAGTTCTTC
CDR3: CSAKSGLEVYNEQFF

D: .
J: TRBJ1-2
V: TRBV4-2
size: .
DNA: TGTGTCAGCAGCCAAGTTGTGGCGGATAACTTTGGCTACACCTTC
CDR3: CVSSQVVADNFGYTF

D: .
J: TRBJ2-7
V: TRBV5-5
size: .
DNA: TGTGCCAGCAGCTTGGAGGAGGGGCGACGGGAGCAGTACTTC
CDR3: CASSLEEGRREQYF

D: TRBD1
J: TRBJ1-1
V: TRBV28
size: many
DNA: TGTGCCAGCAGTTTAGGGGGGGGACAGGGGGCGGCCACTGAAGCTTTCTTT
CDR3: CASSLGGGQGAATEAFF

D: TRBD1
J: TRBJ2-7
V: TRBV12-3/TRBV12-4
size: .
DNA: TGTGTCGGCCTGGCGGACAGGGGCGGCGAGCAGTACTTC
CDR3: CVGLADRGGEQYF

D: TRBD1
J: TRBJ2-2
V: TRBV4-2
size: many
DNA: TGTGCCAGCAGCCGCCGAATCGACAGGGCCGGGGAGCTGTTTTTT
CDR3: CASSRRIDRAGELFF

D: .
J: TRBJ2-1
V: TRBV4-2
size: once
DNA: TGTGCCAGCAGCCGGGAGATTAGCGGAACGAGCTCCTACAATGAGCAGTTCTTC
CDR3: CASSREISGTSSYNEQFF

D: .
J: TRBJ2-5
V: TRBV20-1
size: .
DNA: TGCAGTGCTAGTGAGGGATTCCGCCAAGAGACCCAGTACTTC
CDR3: CSASEGFRQETQYF